One and the same sample provided the 13 T cell receptor beta chains below, sequenced in a study of read filtering for tumor transcriptome and immune sequencing. The library was built from around 400 ng RNA with molecular barcoded adaptors for alpha/delta and beta/gamma chains. In TCRdb, the reads were re-called with MiXCR into one record per CDR3 protein. This sample has about 38,000 distinct CDR3 sequences, with roughly 15% found just once. Material for sequencing was a population of CD138-negative cells sorted from bone marrow. Source of these receptors: a donor aged 40 or over with multiple myeloma.

The CDR3 DNA is TGCAGTGCTAGAGACCTAAGTTCCGGGACTAGCCCCTACGAGCAGTACTTC. Translated: CSARDLSSGTSPYEQYF. The chain has TRBV20-1 and TRBJ2-7, with 9 nucleotides matching TRBD2. V shed 0 bases, J shed 2 bases, and the junction held 11 bases outside the gene matches. This CDR3 has 17 amino acids. Per germline, CDR1 DFQATT and CDR2 SNEGSKA (reference sequence).

In its sample, this clonotype was seen many times. The V and J genes are TRBV12-3 or TRBV12-4 and TRBJ1-5; D remains unclear. The CDR3 spans 17 residues. V was cut by 3 bases and J by 0 bases, with 15 bases left in between. This chain's CDR3 is CASSFGYQDRSNQPQHF. The CDR3 DNA reads as TGTGCCAGCAGTTTCGGATACCAGGACCGTAGCAATCAGCCCCAGCATTTT.

This clonotype was counted many times. The J gene is TRBJ2-7, the V gene TRBV7-2; 9 bases align to TRBD2. Germline CDR1 and CDR2: SGHTA and FQGNSA. The CDR3 runs 14 residues. V was clipped by 3 bases and J by 7 bases; unmatched bases: 7. The CDR3 nucleotides are TGTGCCAGCAGCTTGGGACTAGCAGCGGGGGAGCAGTACTTC. The encoded protein is CASSLGLAAGEQYF.

Ten or more counts support this clonotype. This CDR3 is CATRAGNQPQHF. The CDR3 DNA follows: TGTGCCACCAGGGCGGGCAATCAGCCCCAGCATTTT. V is TRBV6-6 and J is TRBJ1-5; a weak D match, TRBD1 (5 bases). This CDR3 is built from 12 residues. V lost 10 bases and J 2 bases, leaving 9 bases between the germline ends. Germline CDR1 MNHNY, CDR2 SVGAGI (reference sequence).

This clonotype was seen only a few times. A junction end diverges from the germline sequence, so it may reflect a read error. The genes are TRBV7-9 and TRBJ2-4; maybe TRBD2 (5 bases). The CDR3 has 14 residues. Germline lookup yields CDR1 SEHNR and CDR2 FQNEAQ (reference sequence). CDR3 amino acids: CASSLGDTKNTQYF. For the CDR3, the DNA is TGTGCCAGCAGCCTCGGGGATACTAAAAACACTCAGTACTTC.

In this sample, this clonotype turned up a few times. It may be a read error: a sequence one base away is much more abundant. The chain uses TRBV20-1 and TRBJ2-2; D not certain. CDR1 is DFQATT and CDR2 is SNEGSKA in the germline V gene (reference sequence). The CDR3 extends over 11 amino acids. CDR3 sequence: CGAKGPGELFF. In DNA, the CDR3 is TGCGGTGCTAAGGGCCCCGGGGAGCTGTTTTTT.

The table lists this clonotype with many counts. V is TRBV7-8 and J is TRBJ2-4; TRBD2 might be the D (5 bases). The V gene's germline CDR1 is SGHVS and CDR2 FQNEAQ. This CDR3 region has 15 residues. V lost 5 bases, J lost 0 bases, and 11 bases lay in between. This CDR3 is CASSNSGLAKNIQYF. In DNA form, the CDR3 reads TGTGCCAGCAGCAACAGCGGCTTAGCCAAAAACATTCAGTACTTC.

This clonotype was found many times. The chain joins TRBV5-6 to TRBJ1-1, with TRBD1 matching over 7 bases. CDR3 size: 14 residues. J lost 5 bases, V lost 0 bases, and 4 bases had no gene match. The germline gives CDR1 SGHDT, CDR2 YYEEEE. The DNA of the CDR3 is TGTGCCAGCAGCTTGGTGGACAGGAATACTGAAGCTTTCTTT. Residues: CASSLVDRNTEAFF.

V and J are TRBV3-1 and TRBJ2-1; D is ambiguous. V was cut by 4 bases and J by 0 bases, with 13 bases left in between. Looked up from germline, CDR1 is LGHDT and CDR2 is YNNKEL (reference sequence). The CDR3 runs to 16 residues. CDR3 coding DNA: TGTGCCAGCAGCCCTCATTATAGCTACTCCTACAATGAGCAGTTCTTC. Protein sequence: CASSPHYSYSYNEQFF.

The rearrangement uses TRBV20-1 and TRBJ2-4; D remains unclear. Trimming took off 3 bases at V and 4 bases at J, with 13 bases between the two ends. The germline V gene has CDR1 DFQATT and CDR2 SNEGSKA (reference sequence). The CDR3 contains 14 residues. The CDR3 region has the DNA TGCAGTGCTAGTGGCCTTCTCGGGAAAAACATTCAGTACTTC. Its translation: CSASGLLGKNIQYF.

This clonotype was seen repeatedly, ten times or more. The CDR3 region is CSARGTAPGGETQYF. CDR3 coding DNA: TGCAGTGCTAGAGGGACAGCCCCGGGGGGTGAGACCCAGTACTTC. The V gene is TRBV20-1, the J gene TRBJ2-5, with a possible D match to TRBD2 (7 bases). The V end was cut by 1 base, the J end by 5 bases, with 17 bases between. Germline V gene sequence: CDR1 DFQATT, CDR2 SNEGSKA (reference sequence). This CDR3 spans 15 amino acids.

In this sample, this clonotype turned up many times. CDR3 loop: CASSLDSNEQYF. The CDR3 DNA follows: TGCGCCAGCAGCTTGGACAGCAACGAGCAGTACTTC. V gene TRBV5-1 combines with J gene TRBJ2-7; D gene uncertain. Germline CDR1 reads SGHRS; CDR2 reads YFSETQ. The V end was cut by 0 bases, the J end by 5 bases, with 6 bases between. This CDR3 has 12 amino acids. The full variable domain, rest sourced from reference TRBV5-1 and TRBJ2-7, is KAGVTQTPRYLIKTRGQQVTLSCSPISGHRSVSWYQQTPGQGLQFLFEYFSETQRNKGNFPGRFSGRQFSNSRSEMNVSTLELGDSALYLCASSLDSNEQYFGPGTRLTVT.

Note on this clonotype: Given a much more abundant clone one base away, this may be a read error. V and J are TRBV7-3 and TRBJ2-7; 7 positions match TRBD1. The CDR3 contains 14 residues. Germline CDR1 and CDR2: SGHTA and FQGTGA. V lost 5 bases, J lost 2 bases, and 6 bases stayed unmatched. The DNA of the CDR3 is TGTGCCAGCAGCCCGGGGACAGTTCCCTACGAGCAGTACTTC. Translated, it gives CASSPGTVPYEQYF.